What follows are 25 T cell receptor beta chains derived from one specimen sequenced in a study of cytomegalovirus exposure and HLA in healthy donors. Assay used: immunoSEQ multiplex PCR; TCRdb lists only in-frame clones, some missing. The repertoire includes 100,000 to 150,000 clones, 89% of them detected once, and about 1.2% sits in the top ten. The sample taken for sequencing was PBMCs. The source is a young woman in good health and CMV-seronegative.

This clone was observed a few times. The rearrangement links TRBV6-1 to TRBJ1-6, with D unresolved. Germline lookup yields CDR1 MNHNS and CDR2 SASEGT. The V end lost 1 base, the J end lost 6 bases, and 13 bases lay between the germline ends. The CDR3 spans 16 residues. CDR3 sequence reads: CASSEDPGISNSPLHF. CDR3 sequence (DNA): TGTGCCAGCAGTGAAGATCCGGGGATTAGTAATTCACCCCTCCACTTT.

V and J are TRBV6-6 and TRBJ1-1; no clear D gene. This CDR3 is 13 amino acids long. The V end was cut by 6 bases, the J end by 5 bases, with 13 bases between. Germline CDR1 is MNHNY and CDR2 is SVGAGI (reference sequence). The DNA for the CDR3 is TGTGCCAGCAGGTTGGCAGGAGGGACTGAAGCTTTCTTT. Its protein is CASRLAGGTEAFF.

A single count supports this clone. The chain employs TRBV7-8 and TRBJ2-1, with 14 bases that match TRBD2. The CDR3 runs to 15 residues. V lost 5 bases and J lost 8; bases outside the gene matches: 5. The germline V gene has CDR1 SGHVS and CDR2 FQNEAQ. In DNA form, the CDR3 reads TGTGCCAGCAGCCCGGGACTAGCGGGGGACTATGAGCAGTTCTTC. Protein product: CASSPGLAGDYEQFF. The complete variable domain, with remaining parts taken from reference TRBV7-8 and TRBJ2-1, reads GAGVSQSPRYKVAKRGQDVALRCDPISGHVSLFWYQQALGQGPEFLTYFQNEAQLDKSGLPSDRFFAERPEGSVSTLKIQRTQQEDSAVYLCASSPGLAGDYEQFFGPGTRLTVL.

The gene calls are TRBV7-3 and TRBJ2-3; maybe TRBD2 (7 bases). With 2 bases removed from V and 6 bases from J, the gap between germline ends came to 18 bases. There are 16 residues in the CDR3. Germline-derived CDR1 and CDR2 are SGHTA and FQGTGA. The CDR3 protein is CASSLGRSGGPDTQYF. The CDR3 DNA is TGTGCCAGCAGCTTAGGGCGGTCGGGGGGCCCCGATACGCAGTATTTT.

This chain joins TRBV6-1 and TRBJ1-1; TRBD1 aligns across 7 bases. The CDR3 runs to 15 residues. Germline V gene lookup returns CDR1 MNHNS and CDR2 SASEGT. V lost 7 bases and J lost 0; bases outside the gene matches: 8. The CDR3 region is CASMTGTAVNTEAFF. CDR3 DNA: TGTGCCAGCATGACCGGGACAGCAGTGAACACTGAAGCTTTCTTT.

The chain is built from TRBV7-6 and TRBJ2-1, with 13 bases that match TRBD2. V lost 1 base, J lost 7 bases, and 1 base stayed unmatched. The CDR3 totals 15 residues. The germline V gene encodes CDR1 SGHVS and CDR2 FNYEAQ. The CDR3 nucleotides read TGTGCCAGCAGCTTAGTGGGACTAGCGGGGAATGAGCAGTTCTTC. As protein: CASSLVGLAGNEQFF. Together with reference TRBV7-6 and TRBJ2-1, the CDR3 gives the full variable domain: GAGVSQSPRYKVTKRGQDVALRCDPISGHVSLYWYRQALGQGPEFLTYFNYEAQQDKSGLPNDRFSAERPEGSISTLTIQRTEQRDSAMYRCASSLVGLAGNEQFFGPGTRLTVL.

The chain employs TRBV4-1 and TRBJ2-7; 9 bases match TRBD1. Germline V gene sequence: CDR1 MGHRA, CDR2 YSYEKL. The CDR3 is 15 amino acids. Germline trimming cut 3 bases from V and 0 bases from J; bases unmatched to any gene: 3. The CDR3 here is CASSQGQGLSYEQYF. The CDR3 DNA reads TGCGCCAGCAGCCAGGGACAGGGCCTCTCCTACGAGCAGTACTTC.

This chain joins TRBV5-6 and TRBJ2-7; 7 nucleotides match TRBD1. CDR1 and CDR2 (germline): SGHDT, YYEEEE. The ends lost 4 bases at V and 0 bases at J; junction bases unmatched: 7. CDR3 size: 15 residues. CDR3 DNA: TGTGCCAGCAGCGGCCGGGACAGCATCTCCTACGAGCAGTACTTC. It is translated as CASSGRDSISYEQYF.

The chain joins TRBV5-5 to TRBJ2-5; 12 bases are a match to TRBD2. Per germline, CDR1 SGHKS and CDR2 YYEKEE (reference sequence). This CDR3 region has 18 residues. V dropped 0 bases and J dropped 0; count of bases not matched to a gene: 6. CDR3 sequence: CASSLARWTSGDQETQYF. CDR3 bases: TGTGCCAGCAGCTTGGCGAGGTGGACTAGCGGGGACCAAGAGACCCAGTACTTC.

The chain combines TRBV6-1 with TRBJ2-1; 7 nucleotides match TRBD2. This CDR3 is 18 amino acids long. The germline gives CDR1 MNHNS, CDR2 SASEGT. V shed 1 base and J 0 bases; nucleotides not matched to a gene: 9. Written as DNA, the CDR3 is TGTGCCAGCAGTGAAGGTCTAGCGGTTCACTCCTCCTACAATGAGCAGTTCTTC. Protein: CASSEGLAVHSSYNEQFF.

V and J are TRBV9 and TRBJ1-3; D possibly corresponds to TRBD1 (6 bases). This CDR3 comprises 14 residues. Trimming took off 0 bases at V and 4 bases at J, with 8 bases between the two ends. Germline values: CDR1 SGDLS, CDR2 YYNGEE. CDR3 region: CASSVDGTGNTIYF. CDR3 nucleotides: TGTGCCAGCAGCGTAGATGGGACAGGAAACACCATATATTTT.

In nucleotides, the CDR3 is TGTGCCAGCAGCGACAGAAACTATGGCTACACCTTC. This codes for CASSDRNYGYTF. V gene TRBV27 combines with J gene TRBJ1-2; possibly TRBD1 for D (5 bases). V lost 6 bases to trimming and J lost 2 bases, with 7 bases between them. Germline-derived CDR1 and CDR2 are MNHEY and SMNVEV (reference sequence). This CDR3 contains 12 residues.

The chain has TRBV7-9 and TRBJ1-2; TRBD1 agrees at 9 bases. Trimming cost V 11 bases and J 5 bases; bases outside gene matches: 6. This CDR3 contains 12 residues. Germline assignment: CDR1 SEHNR and CDR2 FQNEAQ (reference sequence). The CDR3 sequence is CAAGTGPYGYTF. For the CDR3, the DNA is TGTGCCGCCGGGACAGGGCCTTATGGCTACACCTTC.

CDR3 sequence reads: CASSQIPRGRNTEAFF. CDR3 nucleotides: TGCGCCAGCAGCCAGATTCCCAGGGGTCGGAACACTGAAGCTTTCTTT. The gene calls are TRBV4-1 and TRBJ1-1, with D tentatively TRBD1 (6 bases). Germline V gene data show CDR1 as MGHRA and CDR2 as YSYEKL. V gave up 3 bases and J gave up 1 base, with 15 bases separating them. CDR3 length: 16 amino acids.

The chain has TRBV10-3 and TRBJ1-1; D gene unclear. Trimming removed 0 bases at V and 2 bases at J, with 10 bases between. This CDR3 has 15 residues. The germline V gene encodes CDR1 ENHRY and CDR2 SYGVKD. DNA of the CDR3: TGTGCCATCAGTGAGTCAAGTTTTAGTAACACTGAAGCTTTCTTT. Its protein is CAISESSFSNTEAFF.

The chain has TRBV6-1 and TRBJ1-3; the D is unclear. From germline, CDR1 is MNHNS and CDR2 SASEGT. The CDR3 totals 13 residues. V lost 5 bases, J lost 4 bases, and 9 bases lay in between. The CDR3 reads CASSWGGGNTIYF. In nucleotides, the CDR3 is TGTGCCAGCAGTTGGGGAGGGGGAAACACCATATATTTT.

In the case of this clone: Sequence at one end of the junction differs from germline and may be a read error. This chain links TRBV14 with TRBJ2-1; D is possibly TRBD1 (6 bases). The CDR3 totals 15 residues. Germline V lookup: CDR1 SGHDN, CDR2 FVKESK. CDR3 loop: CASRQTGVGIREQFF. CDR3 sequence (DNA): TGTGCCAGCCGCCAGACAGGTGTGGGAATTCGTGAGCAGTTCTTC.

This clone has only a few counts. The gene calls are TRBV6-5 and TRBJ1-1; 8 bases are a match to TRBD1. V gave up 6 bases and J gave up 5 bases; unmatched junction bases: 11. This CDR3 contains 15 residues. Germline V gives CDR1 MNHEY, CDR2 SVGAGI. CDR3 sequence (DNA): TGTGCCAGCAGCCGGGACAGGTATCTCGGGACTGAAGCTTTCTTT. Its translation: CASSRDRYLGTEAFF.

V gene TRBV19 combines with J gene TRBJ1-5, with D possibly TRBD1 on 5 matching bases. The germline V gene encodes CDR1 LNHDA and CDR2 SQIVND (reference sequence). V was trimmed by 8 bases and J by 0 bases, leaving 14 bases between them. The CDR3 consists of 15 residues. The CDR3 protein is CASSWGAYSNQPQHF. In nucleotides, the CDR3 is TGTGCCAGTTCTTGGGGCGCCTATAGCAATCAGCCCCAGCATTTT.

The chain combines TRBV27 with TRBJ1-1, with D perhaps TRBD1 (6 bases). The V gene lost 8 bases and the J gene lost 6 bases, with 16 bases spanning the gap. CDR1 and CDR2 (germline): MNHEY, SMNVEV (reference sequence). This CDR3 comprises 13 residues. CDR3 coding DNA: TGTGCCAGCGGACAACACGGGACACCTGAAGCTTTCTTT. Protein sequence: CASGQHGTPEAFF.

V is TRBV18 and J is TRBJ2-2, with D possibly being TRBD2 (5 bases). Trimming removed 6 bases at V and 1 base at J, with 12 bases between. The germline gives CDR1 KGHSH, CDR2 LQKENI. The CDR3 runs to 15 residues. The CDR3 bases are TGTGCCAGCTCCCCTCAAGGAGGGAACACCGGGGAGCTGTTTTTT. Translation gives CASSPQGGNTGELFF.

The chain has TRBV2 and TRBJ1-1; D unresolved. CDR1 SNHLY and CDR2 FYNNEI come from the germline V gene. This CDR3 is 13 amino acids long. V lost 3 bases to trimming and J lost 1 base, with 6 bases between them. CDR3 loop: CASSDLENTEAFF. The DNA of the CDR3 is TGTGCCAGCAGTGATTTAGAGAACACTGAAGCTTTCTTT.

This clone was detected a few times. This chain connects TRBV7-9 to TRBJ2-7; 7 nucleotides match TRBD2. The CDR3 runs 15 residues. With V trimmed by 4 bases and J by 0 bases, 6 bases remained unmatched. In germline, CDR1 is SEHNR, CDR2 FQNEAQ (reference sequence). The CDR3: CASSSGGSSSYEQYF. Here the CDR3 DNA reads TGTGCCAGCAGCTCCGGGGGGTCGAGCTCCTACGAGCAGTACTTC.

About this clone: The junction departs from the called germline gene at one end, perhaps through a read error. This chain uses TRBV11-3 with TRBJ2-3; 8 nucleotides align to TRBD2. Germline-derived CDR1 and CDR2 are SGHNT and YENEEA. The CDR3 covers 14 residues. As DNA, the CDR3 is TGTGCCAGCCGCATGGGAAGCGGGGGAATCCCACCGAAATTT. This codes for CASRMGSGGIPPKF.

The V and J genes are TRBV5-1 and TRBJ2-5; D perhaps matches TRBD1 (5 bases). The V gene lost 2 bases and the J gene lost 2 bases, with 13 bases spanning the gap. Germline V gene lookup returns CDR1 SGHRS and CDR2 YFSETQ. The CDR3 is made up of 15 amino acids. In nucleotides, the CDR3 is TGCGCCAGCAGCTTTTGGACAATCGGACAAGAGACCCAGTACTTC. Amino acid sequence: CASSFWTIGQETQYF.